The rows below give T cell receptor beta chains drawn from one sample of a study of T-cell reconstitution after alpha-beta-depleted transplantation in children. TCRdb reprocessed the PCR reads with MiXCR, giving one entry per CDR3 protein. The sample records hundreds of thousands of distinct CDR3 sequences, about a sixth being singletons. Sequences were derived from PBMCs from the stem cell graft donor, sampled from the stem cell graft. The receptors come from a human donor who donated a stem cell graft to a child with acute lymphoblastic leukemia. The CDR3 runs from the conserved cysteine through the conserved F or W.

cdr3_length v_call cdr3_aa
15 TRBV7-4 CASSVGFKGTDTQYF
16 TRBV5-1 CASSLVSGFNTGELFF
12 TRBV20-1 CSAGGPQETQYF
16 TRBV10-3 CAISEEDGTGDYEQYF
13 TRBV20-1 CSAGTTSPYEQYF
17 TRBV15 CATSRVGGTPREETQYF
15 TRBV4-1 CASSQVTGSTDGYTF
13 TRBV20-1 CSARGESRDTQYF
16 TRBV6-1 CASRGVLGANTGELFF
13 TRBV29-1 CSVIAVTYNEQFF
15 TRBV12-3/TRBV12-4 CASSLDEGETYEQYF
13 TRBV19 CASNQGISYEQYF
16 TRBV27 CASSSSAGSSTDTQYF
15 TRBV7-2 CASSLAAGSPHEQYF
13 TRBV29-1 CSVWTATDNEQFF
19 TRBV5-1 CASSLVIRDRGGPNTEAFF
20 TRBV4-1 CASKLVLGLAGKTQRGIQYF
11 TRBV25-1 CASMGRGTQYF
13 TRBV6-1 CASSGRLPNEQYF
19 TRBV9 CASSVGPREVSRSTDTQYF
13 TRBV6-6 CASRRQGNTEAFF
18 TRBV12-3/TRBV12-4 CASSLARTGGYNTGELFF
15 TRBV7-9 CASSSSGLPYNEQFF
18 TRBV12-3/TRBV12-4 CASSPGTSGRASYNEQFF
16 TRBV7-8 CASSLVASGAKNIQYF
17 TRBV15 CATSRVSGLAGKDEQYF
17 TRBV20-1 CSAGVVGGTYSNQPQHF
12 TRBV20-1 CSAIPGVYGYTF
13 TRBV24-1 CATSDLSNNEQFF
14 TRBV4-1 CASSQAAGTQEQYF
15 TRBV7-3 CASSPGAGTYYEQYF
15 TRBV12-3/TRBV12-4 CASSPQVGPQETQYF
12 TRBV20-1 CSARDNTEKLFF